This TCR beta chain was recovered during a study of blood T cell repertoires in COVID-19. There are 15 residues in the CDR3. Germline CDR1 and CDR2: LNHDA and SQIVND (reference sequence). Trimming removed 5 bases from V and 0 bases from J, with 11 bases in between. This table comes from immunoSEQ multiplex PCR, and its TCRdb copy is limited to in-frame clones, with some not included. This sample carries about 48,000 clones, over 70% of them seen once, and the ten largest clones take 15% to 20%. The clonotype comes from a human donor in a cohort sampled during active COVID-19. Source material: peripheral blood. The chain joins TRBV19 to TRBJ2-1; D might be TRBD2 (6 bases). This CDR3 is CASSPAGSSYNEQFF. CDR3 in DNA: TGTGCCAGTAGTCCAGCCGGGAGCTCCTACAATGAGCAGTTCTTC.